This entry is about one T cell receptor (beta chain). Its antigen is not known. CDR3 length: 12 residues. CDR1 is ENHRY and CDR2 is SYGVKD in the germline V gene. V was pared by 4 bases and J by 11 bases, with 13 bases between. The data were taken from a study of T-cell reconstitution after alpha-beta-depleted transplantation in children. Study observations and caveats: About two months after transplant, alpha-beta T cells reportedly came from several hundred expanded graft clones.

Using unique molecular identifiers, the investigators prepared the TCRbeta library. TCRdb re-called the PCR reads through MiXCR, storing one row per CDR3 protein. The table shows more than 400,000 distinct CDR3 sequences, with about an eighth occurring only once. J is TRBJ2-3 and V is TRBV10-3; the D gene is possibly TRBD2 (6 bases). The source of this sequence is a female patient aged 2-9 years who had a stem cell transplant for aplastic anemia, so the T cells may come from the graft donor. Sequences were derived from PBMCs, mostly from graft donor cells, sampled 180 days after TCRalphabeta/CD19-depleted stem cell transplant. CDR3 residues: CAISGGETRQYF. DNA of the CDR3: TGTGCCATCAGTGGGGGGGAGACCCGGCAGTATTTT.